This T cell receptor (beta chain) comes out of a study of cytomegalovirus exposure and HLA in healthy donors. Of note for this clone: Its antigen is currently unknown.

From germline, CDR1 is SGHVS and CDR2 FQNEAQ. The CDR3 runs 16 residues. Unmatched junction bases numbered 2, after V lost 3 bases and J lost 0 bases. Findings and limits, study-wide: An analysis was carried out later, and it reportedly showed fewer N-insertions in an Asian-associated ancestry cluster than the approximately 680-donor mean. In a later analysis, TCR beta V- and J-gene trimming showed a link to a missense DCLRE1C variant.

The PCR had 60 Vbeta and 13 Jbeta primers. Profiling relied on immunoSEQ multiplex PCR, and the TCRdb table lists in-frame clones only, not all of them. Here the sample spans roughly 110,000 clones, roughly 82% being singletons. This sequence joins TRBV7-8 and TRBJ2-3; 11 bases agree with TRBD1. The sequenced sample was PBMCs. This receptor was taken from a man aged 35-49 years in good health and CMV-seropositive. CDR3 bases: TGTGCCAGCAGCTTCCGGGACAGGGGGAGCACAGATACGCAGTATTTT. Translating gives CASSFRDRGSTDTQYF.